The 14 T cell receptor beta chains presented below share a single source sample, sequenced in a study of monozygotic twins with inflammatory bowel disease. From its re-call of the 5' RACE reads, TCRdb lists each CDR3 protein once, without DNA. The table lists about 300,000 distinct CDR3 sequences. Sequencing used blood. The origin of the receptors is a human donor with ulcerative colitis or Crohn's disease, or a healthy co-twin of an affected twin (not recorded which).

V gene TRBV19 combines with J gene TRBJ1-5; TCRdb proposes TRBD1, but this gene call is untestable without DNA. This CDR3 is 14 amino acids long. The germline gives CDR1 LNHDA, CDR2 SQIVND (reference sequence). CDR3 loop: CASSIIRGPQPQHF.

The chain uses TRBV7-2 and TRBJ2-1; the TRBD2 assignment by TCRdb is unverifiable without DNA. This CDR3 is 17 amino acids long. From germline, CDR1 is SGHTA and CDR2 FQGNSA. CDR3: CASSPRGAGGSYNEQFF.

J is TRBJ1-4 and V is TRBV29-1; the TCRdb D gene call, TRBD1, has no DNA to confirm it. Germline CDR1 reads SQVTM; CDR2 reads ANQGSEA. The CDR3 totals 15 residues. The CDR3 protein is CSVESRGTTNEKLFF.

This chain uses TRBV6-6 with TRBJ1-1. Germline lookup yields CDR1 MNHNY and CDR2 SVGAGI (reference sequence). The CDR3 extends over 11 amino acids. CDR3 region: CASSYSTQAFF.

The V gene is TRBV24-1, the J gene TRBJ2-1; TCRdb picks TRBD1, but there is no DNA to check that call. The germline V gene has CDR1 KGHDR and CDR2 SFDVKD. CDR3 length: 13 amino acids. CDR3 region: CATGRHRGEEQFF.

This rearrangement joins TRBV19 to TRBJ2-2; without DNA, the TCRdb call of TRBD1 cannot be checked. Germline V CDR1 and CDR2: LNHDA, SQIVND (reference sequence). This CDR3 has 16 amino acids. The CDR3: CASTSVRTGKSGELFF.

The CDR3 here is CASSSNRETKNIQYF. The chain is built from TRBV28 and TRBJ2-4; TCRdb returns TRBD1, unconfirmable since there is no DNA. The CDR3 covers 15 residues. CDR1 is MDHEN, CDR2 SYDVKM, per germline.

This chain links TRBV29-1 with TRBJ2-3; the D call of TRBD2 rests on TCRdb alone, since no DNA is present to check it. Germline loops: CDR1 SQVTM, CDR2 ANQGSEA. This CDR3 is built from 15 residues. CDR3: CSVERLAGGTDTQYF.

The gene calls are TRBV4-2 and TRBJ1-4; TCRdb names TRBD1, which stays unverified in the absence of DNA. The CDR3 covers 14 residues. Germline V gene lookup returns CDR1 LGHNA and CDR2 YNFKEQ. The CDR3 loop reads CASSLLGTQEKLFF.

J is TRBJ1-2 and V is TRBV7-9. This CDR3 is 13 amino acids long. CDR1 SEHNR and CDR2 FQNEAQ come from the germline V gene (reference sequence). This chain's CDR3 is CASSSGSDYGYTF.

The V gene is TRBV7-9, the J gene TRBJ2-1; there is no DNA to check the TCRdb D call of TRBD2. From germline, CDR1 is SEHNR and CDR2 FQNEAQ (reference sequence). CDR3 length: 14 amino acids. This CDR3 is CASSWGGTSGEQFF.

The V and J genes are TRBV5-6 and TRBJ2-2; as DNA is missing, the TRBD2 call by TCRdb cannot be tested. This CDR3 contains 17 residues. Germline V gene data show CDR1 as SGHDT and CDR2 as YYEEEE. CDR3 sequence: CASSDFSGRAGTGELFF.

The V call is TRBV25-1, the J call TRBJ1-4; TCRdb outputs TRBD1, but without DNA this stays unchecked. CDR3 length equals 13 residues. CDR1 and CDR2 from the germline V gene are MGHDK and SYGVNS. CDR3 sequence: CASSAAGTDDLFF.

V is TRBV20-1 and J is TRBJ1-5; absent DNA, TCRdb's TRBD1 call cannot be checked. Germline V CDR1 and CDR2: DFQATT, SNEGSKA (reference sequence). The CDR3 totals 14 residues. The CDR3 loop is CSAFPLASNQPQHF.